One and the same sample provided the 30 T cell receptor beta chains below, sequenced in a study of shared clonotypes between healthy human individuals. Some clones are missing from TCRdb's copy, which holds only in-frame ones; the method was immunoSEQ multiplex PCR. The sample has approximately 1,000,000 clones; 75% to 80% are singletons. The sample comprised memory CD4+ T cells from PBMCs. The subset was: CD45RA-negative fraction. These receptors were collected from a man aged 18 to 29 in good health. Some clones in this sample may be carry-over from other donors' samples.

The chain combines TRBV6-5 with TRBJ1-2; D gene ambiguous. Germline V lookup: CDR1 MNHEY, CDR2 SVGAGI. This CDR3 is built from 13 residues. V gave up 4 bases and J gave up 4 bases, with 10 bases separating them. The CDR3 sequence is CASSSGRGYGYTF. The CDR3 bases are TGTGCCAGCAGTTCCGGGAGAGGCTATGGCTACACCTTC.

This rearrangement joins TRBV27 to TRBJ2-7, with 7 bases matching TRBD1. Germline CDR1 and CDR2: MNHEY and SMNVEV (reference sequence). The junction had 12 bases not matched to a gene; V was cut back by 4 bases and J by 6 bases. The CDR3 sequence is 15 residues long. CDR3 region: CASSSYRDSGSEQYF. For the CDR3, the DNA is TGTGCCAGCAGTTCCTACCGGGACAGTGGTTCCGAGCAGTACTTC.

The chain has TRBV28 and TRBJ1-3, with D tentatively TRBD1 (6 bases). The CDR3 loop spans 15 amino acids. Trimming took 5 bases from V and 3 from J, leaving 14 bases between them. The germline V gene encodes CDR1 MDHEN and CDR2 SYDVKM. CDR3 sequence: CASSVKNRVGNTIYF. The CDR3 nucleotides read TGTGCCAGCAGTGTTAAGAACAGGGTTGGAAACACCATATATTTT.

This clone was detected many times. This rearrangement joins TRBV7-9 to TRBJ1-4; D is possibly TRBD1 (5 bases). Trimming stripped 5 bases from V and 5 bases from J, with 15 bases between. The CDR3 totals 15 residues. CDR1 and CDR2 from the germline V gene are SEHNR and FQNEAQ (reference sequence). CDR3 DNA sequence: TGTGCCAGCAGCCCAAGTCAGGGTTTCAATGAAAAACTGTTTTTT. The encoded protein is CASSPSQGFNEKLFF.

This chain links TRBV6-1 with TRBJ2-7; 10 bases align to TRBD2. The CDR3 extends over 16 amino acids. With V trimmed by 4 bases and J by 9 bases, 15 bases remained unmatched. The germline V gene encodes CDR1 MNHNS and CDR2 SASEGT. The CDR3, as DNA: TGTGCCAGCAGTGCCGACGGAGCGGGAGGGGGGTCGGCGCAGTACTTC. Translated, it gives CASSADGAGGGSAQYF.

The V and J genes are TRBV15 and TRBJ1-4, with D unclear. Germline V gives CDR1 LNHNV, CDR2 YYDKDF (reference sequence). The CDR3 length is 13 residues. V was clipped by 0 bases and J by 8 bases, with 7 bases between them. CDR3: CATSRDPSEKLFF. Here the CDR3 DNA reads TGTGCCACCAGCAGAGATCCCTCCGAAAAACTGTTTTTT.

Note on this clone: This clone may be a read error of a much larger clone one base away. This chain links TRBV13 with TRBJ2-3; no reliable D call. With 1 base removed from V and 2 bases from J, the gap between germline ends came to 4 bases. The CDR3 extends over 13 amino acids. Germline V gives CDR1 PRHDT, CDR2 FYEKMQ (reference sequence). The CDR3 protein is CASSLDPTDTQYF. The CDR3 coding sequence is TGTGCCAGCAGCTTAGATCCCACAGATACGCAGTATTTT.

This clone has just a few counts. V is TRBV20-1 and J is TRBJ2-5, with D possibly matching TRBD2 (5 bases). Germline-derived CDR1 and CDR2 are DFQATT and SNEGSKA (reference sequence). The CDR3 length is 11 residues. V gave up 5 bases and J gave up 8 bases, with 12 bases separating them. The CDR3 loop is CSAGLPLTQYF. CDR3 coding DNA: TGCAGTGCTGGACTCCCGTTAACCCAGTACTTC.

This clone was seen once. The chain couples TRBV5-5 to TRBJ1-2, with a possible D match to TRBD1 (5 bases). The CDR3 is 14 amino acids. The germline V gene has CDR1 SGHKS and CDR2 YYEKEE (reference sequence). V lost 3 bases and J 4 bases, leaving 13 bases between the germline ends. CDR3 nucleotide sequence: TGTGCCAGCAGCTCGACAGTCCTATCCTATGGCTACACCTTC. Translated, it gives CASSSTVLSYGYTF.

The rearrangement joins TRBV7-2 to TRBJ1-1; 8 nucleotides line up with TRBD1. Germline V gives CDR1 SGHTA, CDR2 FQGNSA. This CDR3 has 15 residues. J was trimmed by 4 bases and V by 1 base; bases with no gene match: 5. CDR3 sequence (DNA): TGTGCCAGCAGCTTAGACGACAGGGGCGGCACTGAAGCTTTCTTT. Its protein product is CASSLDDRGGTEAFF.

The rearrangement links TRBV7-9 to TRBJ1-2, with TRBD1 as a possible D gene (5 bases). This CDR3 spans 16 amino acids. The V end lost 0 bases, the J end lost 0 bases, and 11 bases lay between the germline ends. Looked up from germline, CDR1 is SEHNR and CDR2 is FQNEAQ (reference sequence). The DNA for the CDR3 is TGTGCCAGCAGCTTAGCAGGCCCAGGGACTAACTATGGCTACACCTTC. Amino acids: CASSLAGPGTNYGYTF. The full variable domain, in which reference TRBV7-9 and TRBJ1-2 provide the parts outside the CDR3, is DTGVSQNPRHKITKRGQNVTFRCDPISEHNRLYWYRQTLGQGPEFLTYFQNEAQLEKSRLLSDRFSAERPKGSFSTLEIQRTEQGDSAMYLCASSLAGPGTNYGYTFGSGTRLTVV.

The chain has TRBV11-3 and TRBJ2-1; D may be TRBD1 or TRBD2 (6 bases each). V was pared by 5 bases and J by 5 bases, with 16 bases between. The CDR3 loop spans 15 amino acids. Germline CDR1 is SGHNT and CDR2 is YENEEA. The CDR3 DNA is TGTGCCAGCAGCCCCACAGGGCGGGAAGACAATGAGCAGTTCTTC. Protein: CASSPTGREDNEQFF.

The chain is built from TRBV28 and TRBJ2-4, with a weak D call TRBD1 (6 bases). CDR1 and CDR2 (germline): MDHEN, SYDVKM. Trimming shortened V by 5 bases and J by 0 bases, and 14 bases separated the two germline ends. There are 16 residues in the CDR3. CDR3 in DNA: TGTGCCAGCAGTACGACGGGACAACTAGCCAAAAACATTCAGTACTTC. It translates to CASSTTGQLAKNIQYF.

The V and J genes are TRBV18 and TRBJ2-1; no clear D gene. CDR1 and CDR2 (germline): KGHSH, LQKENI. V was trimmed by 2 bases and J by 6 bases, leaving 20 bases between them. CDR3 length equals 17 residues. The CDR3 region is CASSPSSPIPVLNEQFF. The DNA of the CDR3 is TGTGCCAGCTCACCATCCAGTCCCATCCCGGTGCTCAATGAGCAGTTCTTC.

The chain carries TRBV7-9 and TRBJ2-5, with a tentative D call TRBD2 (6 bases). The CDR3 loop spans 13 amino acids. V lost 11 bases to trimming and J lost 4 bases, with 17 bases between them. The germline V gene encodes CDR1 SEHNR and CDR2 FQNEAQ (reference sequence). CDR3 loop: CAYFGGRGETQYF. Here the CDR3 DNA reads TGTGCCTACTTCGGCGGGCGGGGAGAGACCCAGTACTTC.

V usage is TRBV6-6 and J usage is TRBJ2-3, with no clear D. CDR3 size: 14 residues. V was clipped by 6 bases and J by 0 bases, with 10 bases between them. Germline CDR1 MNHNY, CDR2 SVGAGI (reference sequence). The CDR3 region is CASSYITSTDTQYF. The DNA for the CDR3 is TGTGCCAGCAGCTACATTACTAGCACAGATACGCAGTATTTT.

V gene TRBV18 combines with J gene TRBJ2-4; 7 nucleotides agree with TRBD1. Trimming took 6 bases from V and 0 from J; bases not matched to a gene: 14. The CDR3 has 18 residues. Germline values: CDR1 KGHSH, CDR2 LQKENI. CDR3 residues: CASSPSGQTILAKNIQYF. The DNA for the CDR3 is TGTGCCAGCTCGCCCTCGGGACAGACAATATTAGCCAAAAACATTCAGTACTTC.

The chain is built from TRBV28 and TRBJ1-3, with D maybe TRBD1 (5 bases). This CDR3 region has 15 residues. Trimming stripped 2 bases from V and 0 bases from J, with 8 bases between. Germline V gene data show CDR1 as MDHEN and CDR2 as SYDVKM. In nucleotides, the CDR3 is TGTGCCAGCAGTTTAGGGGCAGGCTCTGGAAACACCATATATTTT. Translation gives CASSLGAGSGNTIYF.

The chain employs TRBV5-1 and TRBJ2-5; TRBD1 matches at 8 bases. Germline trimming cut 2 bases from V and 2 bases from J; bases unmatched to any gene: 14. Germline V gives CDR1 SGHRS, CDR2 YFSETQ. The CDR3 runs to 18 residues. CDR3 loop: CASSLFRNRDRLQETQYF. The CDR3 DNA sequence: TGCGCCAGCAGCTTATTCCGGAACCGGGACAGGTTGCAAGAGACCCAGTACTTC.

This chain uses TRBV7-9 with TRBJ2-6; D is possibly TRBD1 (5 bases). The CDR3 contains 18 residues. CDR1 and CDR2 from the germline V gene are SEHNR and FQNEAQ (reference sequence). V gave up 5 bases and J gave up 0 bases, with 17 bases separating them. Written as DNA, the CDR3 is TGTGCCAGCAGCCACCAGTCAGGGCTTAGCTCTGGGGCCAACGTCCTGACTTTC. Encoded protein: CASSHQSGLSSGANVLTF. The complete variable domain, with remaining parts taken from reference TRBV7-9 and TRBJ2-6, reads DTGVSQNPRHKITKRGQNVTFRCDPISEHNRLYWYRQTLGQGPEFLTYFQNEAQLEKSRLLSDRFSAERPKGSFSTLEIQRTEQGDSAMYLCASSHQSGLSSGANVLTFGAGSRLTVL.

This chain links TRBV29-1 with TRBJ2-5; a possible D gene is TRBD1 (5 bases). This CDR3 contains 14 residues. Trimming stripped 6 bases from V and 5 bases from J, with 19 bases between. The V gene's germline CDR1 is SQVTM and CDR2 ANQGSEA. The CDR3 region is CSVRTQGRIETQYF. CDR3 bases: TGCAGCGTCCGGACCCAGGGAAGGATTGAGACCCAGTACTTC.

The chain is built from TRBV6-6 and TRBJ2-7, with a weak D call TRBD1 (6 bases). The CDR3 consists of 16 residues. The germline V gene has CDR1 MNHNY and CDR2 SVGAGI (reference sequence). V was trimmed by 0 bases and J by 5 bases, leaving 17 bases between them. The CDR3 is CASSYSTQGPRHEQYF. CDR3 in DNA: TGTGCCAGCAGTTACTCGACCCAGGGGCCGAGGCACGAGCAGTACTTC.

The V and J genes are TRBV9 and TRBJ1-1; D gene unclear. Per germline, CDR1 SGDLS and CDR2 YYNGEE. With 4 bases removed from V and 1 base from J, the gap between germline ends came to 14 bases. CDR3 length: 15 amino acids. CDR3 region: CASSPSPGRNTEAFF. Here the CDR3 DNA reads TGTGCCAGCAGCCCAAGTCCGGGGAGGAACACTGAAGCTTTCTTT.

The chain recombines TRBV6-1 with TRBJ2-5; 7 bases match TRBD1. The CDR3 sequence is 12 residues long. CDR1 is MNHNS and CDR2 is SASEGT in the germline V gene. The V segment lost 8 bases and the J segment 3 bases; nucleotides outside the gene matches: 3. Written as DNA, the CDR3 is TGTGCCAGCCTACAGGGGAAAGAGACCCAGTACTTC. This encodes CASLQGKETQYF.

CDR3 sequence: CASSSTGATPRSQHF. The CDR3, as DNA: TGTGCCAGCAGCTCGACAGGGGCGACGCCTCGATCCCAGCATTTT. The chain is built from TRBV5-8 and TRBJ1-5; 8 bases map to TRBD1. Germline assignment: CDR1 SGHTS and CDR2 YDEGEE. The trim removed 3 bases at V and 11 bases at J, leaving 13 bases unmatched. The CDR3 is made up of 15 amino acids.

The V and J genes are TRBV6-1 and TRBJ2-1; 9 nucleotides match TRBD1. The ends lost 7 bases at V and 3 bases at J; junction bases unmatched: 7. The CDR3 has 15 residues. From germline, CDR1 is MNHNS and CDR2 SASEGT. CDR3 residues: CASNPGQGFYNEQFF. DNA for the CDR3: TGTGCCAGCAATCCGGGACAGGGTTTCTACAATGAGCAGTTCTTC.

The V call is TRBV5-1, the J call TRBJ2-3; D may correspond to TRBD1 or TRBD2 (5 bases each). V lost 4 bases, J lost 1 base, and 13 bases lay in between. Germline CDR1 and CDR2: SGHRS and YFSETQ. This CDR3 has 15 residues. The CDR3 DNA sequence: TGCGCCAGCAGCCCCACAGTGGGGGGCACAGATACGCAGTATTTT. Translation: CASSPTVGGTDTQYF.

The rearrangement links TRBV12-5 to TRBJ2-3; perhaps D is TRBD1 or TRBD2 (6 bases each). The CDR3 is 16 residues long. Germline V CDR1 and CDR2: LGHNT, FRNRAP. Between the trimmed V and J ends, which lost 7 bases and 5 bases, there was a span of 22 bases. Here the CDR3 DNA reads TGTGCTAGTGCCCCAATACACGGGGGCGCGGGAGATACGCAGTATTTT. It translates to CASAPIHGGAGDTQYF.

This clone has a count of ten or more. This CDR3 is CASSPGRGAGNTIYF. Here the CDR3 DNA reads TGTGCCAGCTCCCCGGGACGGGGGGCTGGAAACACCATATATTTT. This sequence joins TRBV18 and TRBJ1-3; perhaps TRBD1 as D (5 bases). Trimming removed 6 bases from V and 2 bases from J, with 14 bases in between. The CDR3 extends over 15 amino acids. Looked up from germline, CDR1 is KGHSH and CDR2 is LQKENI.

The chain couples TRBV11-2 to TRBJ2-6; D unclear. The CDR3 is made up of 18 amino acids. Deletions cut 0 bases from V and 1 base from J, with 13 bases between. Germline V gene lookup returns CDR1 SGHAT and CDR2 FQNNGV. The CDR3 coding sequence is TGTGCCAGCAGCTTAGATCTTCTGTCCGGATCTGGGGCCAACGTCCTGACTTTC. Protein sequence: CASSLDLLSGSGANVLTF.